This is a list of T cell receptor beta chains from one sample in a study of OX40 agonist ivuxolimab in advanced cancers. The method was immunoSEQ multiplex PCR; TCRdb's version includes in-frame clones alone and lacks a portion of them. The sample includes 60,000 to 95,000 clones, 70% to 90% of them seen just once. The material sequenced was CD4+ or CD8+ T cells sorted from blood, taken in a trial of the OX40 agonist ivuxolimab. These receptor sequences come from an adult with an advanced solid tumor such as melanoma, head and neck, liver or kidney cancer. The CDR3 runs from the conserved cysteine through the conserved F or W. The order of the fields is V gene, D gene, J gene, clone size, CDR3 DNA, CDR3 protein. D genes are given only for firm matches. Clone size is not always given. Where it is, it says once, few, many or a class for expanded clones.

v_gene: TRBV29-1
d_gene: -
j_gene: TRBJ2-2
abundance: -
CDR3nt: TGCAGCGTTGACGGGGGGCAGGGCGGGGAGCTGTTTTTT
CDR3aa: CSVDGGQGGELFF

v_gene: TRBV9
d_gene: -
j_gene: TRBJ1-1
abundance: -
CDR3nt: TGTGCCAGCAGCATGAGTGGGACTGAAGCTTTCTTT
CDR3aa: CASSMSGTEAFF

v_gene: TRBV28
d_gene: -
j_gene: TRBJ1-5
abundance: -
CDR3nt: TGTGCCAGCAGTCCTCCGGGCGGGGAAGGACAGCCCCAGCATTTT
CDR3aa: CASSPPGGEGQPQHF

v_gene: TRBV6-1
d_gene: -
j_gene: TRBJ2-3
abundance: -
CDR3nt: TGTGCCAGCACGAATAGCTGGAGCACAGATACGCAGTATTTT
CDR3aa: CASTNSWSTDTQYF

v_gene: TRBV6-5
d_gene: -
j_gene: TRBJ2-1
abundance: -
CDR3nt: TGTGCCAGCGGCAGGGACCTAAGGGAGTTCTTC
CDR3aa: CASGRDLREFF

v_gene: TRBV6-4
d_gene: -
j_gene: TRBJ2-3
abundance: -
CDR3nt: TGTGCCAGCAGTGATGGGGGTGGCGGCACAGATACGCAGTATTTT
CDR3aa: CASSDGGGGTDTQYF

v_gene: TRBV6-5
d_gene: TRBD1
j_gene: TRBJ1-4
abundance: few
CDR3nt: TGTGCCAGCAGTAGACAGGGTTGGAATGAAAAACTGTTTTTT
CDR3aa: CASSRQGWNEKLFF

v_gene: TRBV19
d_gene: TRBD1
j_gene: TRBJ1-2
abundance: -
CDR3nt: TGTGCCAGTACCAAATCCGGGACAGGGGGCCACTATGGCTACACCTTC
CDR3aa: CASTKSGTGGHYGYTF

v_gene: TRBV19
d_gene: -
j_gene: TRBJ2-2
abundance: -
CDR3nt: TGTGCCAGTAGTATAGCTCTATCAGGGAACACCGGGGAGCTGTTTTTT
CDR3aa: CASSIALSGNTGELFF

v_gene: TRBV5-1
d_gene: TRBD1
j_gene: TRBJ2-1
abundance: -
CDR3nt: TGCGCCAGCAGCTTAAACGGGGGACAGGTGTTCGATGAGCAGTTCTTC
CDR3aa: CASSLNGGQVFDEQFF

v_gene: TRBV11-3
d_gene: -
j_gene: TRBJ1-6
abundance: -
CDR3nt: TGTGCCAGCAGCTTAGAAGGGACTGCTAATTCACCCCTCCACTTT
CDR3aa: CASSLEGTANSPLHF

v_gene: TRBV27
d_gene: -
j_gene: TRBJ2-1
abundance: -
CDR3nt: TGTGCCAGCAGTATCCGACTGGACCCGGGGGTGGGCAATGAGCAGTTCTTC
CDR3aa: CASSIRLDPGVGNEQFF

v_gene: TRBV28
d_gene: TRBD1
j_gene: TRBJ2-5
abundance: once
CDR3nt: TGTGCCAGCAGAAATACAGGGGACGAGACCCAGTACTTC
CDR3aa: CASRNTGDETQYF

v_gene: TRBV7-9
d_gene: -
j_gene: TRBJ2-1
abundance: -
CDR3nt: TGTGCCAGCACCCTCGGGACCGTGAATCGCAATGAGCAGTTCTTC
CDR3aa: CASTLGTVNRNEQFF

v_gene: TRBV19
d_gene: -
j_gene: TRBJ2-7
abundance: -
CDR3nt: TGTGCCAGTAGTATAACAGGGTCCCGACTAAATGAGCAGTACTTC
CDR3aa: CASSITGSRLNEQYF

v_gene: TRBV6-1
d_gene: -
j_gene: TRBJ2-3
abundance: -
CDR3nt: TGTGCCAGCACCTTAGCCGCAGATACGCAGTATTTT
CDR3aa: CASTLAADTQYF

v_gene: TRBV6-1
d_gene: TRBD1
j_gene: TRBJ1-2
abundance: -
CDR3nt: TGTGCCAGCAGTGAATGGGGGACAGGAGCCGGCTACACCTTC
CDR3aa: CASSEWGTGAGYTF

v_gene: TRBV19
d_gene: -
j_gene: TRBJ2-3
abundance: -
CDR3nt: TGTGCCAGTAGTACCCGGGACCCCGGGCGCACAGATACGCAGTATTTT
CDR3aa: CASSTRDPGRTDTQYF

v_gene: TRBV7-9
d_gene: -
j_gene: TRBJ1-1
abundance: few
CDR3nt: TGTGCCAGCAGCTTCGGGGGGAACACTGAAGCTTTCTTT
CDR3aa: CASSFGGNTEAFF

v_gene: TRBV28
d_gene: TRBD1
j_gene: TRBJ1-1
abundance: -
CDR3nt: TGTGCCAGCAGAGAAGCGGCAGGGGGCCCCACTGAAGCTTTCTTT
CDR3aa: CASREAAGGPTEAFF

v_gene: TRBV23-1
d_gene: TRBD1
j_gene: TRBJ1-4
abundance: -
CDR3nt: TGCGCCAGCCCAAGGGGGACAGGGGATGAAAAACTGTTTTTT
CDR3aa: CASPRGTGDEKLFF

v_gene: TRBV7-9
d_gene: TRBD2
j_gene: TRBJ2-7
abundance: -
CDR3nt: TGTGCCAGCAGACAAGCGGGAGGGGCGGGGTACGAGCAGTACTTC
CDR3aa: CASRQAGGAGYEQYF

v_gene: TRBV6-5
d_gene: TRBD2
j_gene: TRBJ2-3
abundance: -
CDR3nt: TGTGCCAGCAGTTACTCGGTGCAGGCGGGGGTGAATACGCAGTATTTT
CDR3aa: CASSYSVQAGVNTQYF

v_gene: TRBV19
d_gene: -
j_gene: TRBJ1-5
abundance: -
CDR3nt: TGTGCCAGTAGTATGATAGATGGAGTTGGTGACAGCAATCAGCCCCAGCATTTT
CDR3aa: CASSMIDGVGDSNQPQHF

v_gene: TRBV28
d_gene: TRBD2
j_gene: TRBJ2-1
abundance: -
CDR3nt: TGTGCCAGCAGTTTCCCCTCCGGTAGCGGGAGGGTAGGGAATGAGCAGTTCTTC
CDR3aa: CASSFPSGSGRVGNEQFF

v_gene: TRBV7-9
d_gene: TRBD1
j_gene: TRBJ2-1
abundance: -
CDR3nt: TGTGCCAGCAGCCTCCAAGGACAGGAACAGTTCTTC
CDR3aa: CASSLQGQEQFF

v_gene: TRBV7-6
d_gene: -
j_gene: TRBJ1-1
abundance: -
CDR3nt: TGTGCCAGCAGCTTACGGATGGCGGGGACTGAAGCTTTCTTT
CDR3aa: CASSLRMAGTEAFF

v_gene: TRBV19
d_gene: TRBD2
j_gene: TRBJ2-7
abundance: -
CDR3nt: TGTGCCAGTAGTCCATTCTTTGACATAGCGGGAGTGGGCGAGCAGTACTTC
CDR3aa: CASSPFFDIAGVGEQYF

v_gene: TRBV28
d_gene: -
j_gene: TRBJ2-5
abundance: -
CDR3nt: TGTGCCAGCAGTTTACTACAAGAGACCCAGTACTTC
CDR3aa: CASSLLQETQYF

v_gene: TRBV4-2
d_gene: -
j_gene: TRBJ1-1
abundance: once
CDR3nt: TGTGCCAGCAGCCAAGATGAGGGCACTGAAGCTTTCTTT
CDR3aa: CASSQDEGTEAFF